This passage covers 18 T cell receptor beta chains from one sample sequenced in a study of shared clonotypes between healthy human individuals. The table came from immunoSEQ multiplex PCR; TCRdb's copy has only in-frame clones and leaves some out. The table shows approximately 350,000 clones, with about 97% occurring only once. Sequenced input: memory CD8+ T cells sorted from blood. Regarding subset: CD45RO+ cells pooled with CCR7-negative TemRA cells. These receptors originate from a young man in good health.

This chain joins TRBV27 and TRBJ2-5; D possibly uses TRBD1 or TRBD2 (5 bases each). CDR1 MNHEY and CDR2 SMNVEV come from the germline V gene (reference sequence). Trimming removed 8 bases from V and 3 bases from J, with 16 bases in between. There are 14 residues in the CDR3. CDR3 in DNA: TGTGCCAGCGGTCGGGGCTTAAATAAAGAGACCCAGTACTTC. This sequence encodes CASGRGLNKETQYF.

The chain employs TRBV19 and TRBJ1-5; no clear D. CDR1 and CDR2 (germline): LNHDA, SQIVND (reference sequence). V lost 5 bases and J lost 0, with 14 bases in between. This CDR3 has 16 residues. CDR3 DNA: TGTGCCAGTAGTCCGTTGCGGGGAGATAGCAATCAGCCCCAGCATTTT. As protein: CASSPLRGDSNQPQHF.

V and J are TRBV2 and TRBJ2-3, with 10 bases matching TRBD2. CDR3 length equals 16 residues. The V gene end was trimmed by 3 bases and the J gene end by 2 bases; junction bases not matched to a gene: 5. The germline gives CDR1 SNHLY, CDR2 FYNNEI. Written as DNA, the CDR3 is TGTGCCAGCAGTGATACCGGGACTAGCGCCACAGATACGCAGTATTTT. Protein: CASSDTGTSATDTQYF.

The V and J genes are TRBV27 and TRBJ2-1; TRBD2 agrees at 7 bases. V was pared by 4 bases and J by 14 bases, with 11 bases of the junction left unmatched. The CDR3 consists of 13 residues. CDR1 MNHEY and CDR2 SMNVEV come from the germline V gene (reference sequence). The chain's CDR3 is CASSYGGGPKKFF. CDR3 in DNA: TGTGCCAGCAGTTACGGGGGAGGGCCGAAAAAGTTCTTC.

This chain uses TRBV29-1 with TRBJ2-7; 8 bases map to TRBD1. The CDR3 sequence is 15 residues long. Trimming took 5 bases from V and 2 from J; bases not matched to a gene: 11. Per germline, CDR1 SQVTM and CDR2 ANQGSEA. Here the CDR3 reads CSVTGAQGQAYEQYF. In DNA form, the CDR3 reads TGCAGCGTTACTGGGGCCCAGGGACAGGCCTACGAGCAGTACTTC.

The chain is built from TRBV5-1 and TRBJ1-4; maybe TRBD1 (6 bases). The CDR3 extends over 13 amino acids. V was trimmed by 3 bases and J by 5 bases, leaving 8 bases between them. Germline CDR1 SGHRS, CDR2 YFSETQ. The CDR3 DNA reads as TGCGCCAGCAGCTGGGACAAAAATGAAAAACTGTTTTTT. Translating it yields CASSWDKNEKLFF.

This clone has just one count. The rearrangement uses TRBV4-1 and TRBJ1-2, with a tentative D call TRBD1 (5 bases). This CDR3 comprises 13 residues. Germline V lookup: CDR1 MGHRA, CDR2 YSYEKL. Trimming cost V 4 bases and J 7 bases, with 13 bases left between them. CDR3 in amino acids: CASSLGGYFGYTF. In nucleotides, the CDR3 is TGCGCCAGCAGCCTGGGGGGTTACTTTGGCTACACCTTC.

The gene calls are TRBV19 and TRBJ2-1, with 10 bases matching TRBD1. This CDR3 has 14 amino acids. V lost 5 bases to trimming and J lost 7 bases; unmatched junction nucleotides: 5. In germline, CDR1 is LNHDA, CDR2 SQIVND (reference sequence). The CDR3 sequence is CASSLTGQGNEQFF. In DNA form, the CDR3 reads TGTGCCAGTAGTTTAACGGGACAGGGGAATGAGCAGTTCTTC.

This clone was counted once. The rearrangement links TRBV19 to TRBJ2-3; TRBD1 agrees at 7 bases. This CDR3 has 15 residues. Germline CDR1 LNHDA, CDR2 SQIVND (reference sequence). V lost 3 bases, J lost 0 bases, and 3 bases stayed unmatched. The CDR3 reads CASSIDRVSTDTQYF. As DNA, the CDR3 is TGTGCCAGTAGTATTGACAGGGTGAGCACAGATACGCAGTATTTT.

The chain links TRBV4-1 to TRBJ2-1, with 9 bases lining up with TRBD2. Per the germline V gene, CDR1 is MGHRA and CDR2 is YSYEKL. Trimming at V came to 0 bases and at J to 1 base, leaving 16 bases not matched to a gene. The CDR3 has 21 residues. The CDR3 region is CASSQDWVETSGRPSYNEQFF. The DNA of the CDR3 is TGCGCCAGCAGCCAAGATTGGGTGGAAACTAGCGGGCGGCCGTCCTACAATGAGCAGTTCTTC.

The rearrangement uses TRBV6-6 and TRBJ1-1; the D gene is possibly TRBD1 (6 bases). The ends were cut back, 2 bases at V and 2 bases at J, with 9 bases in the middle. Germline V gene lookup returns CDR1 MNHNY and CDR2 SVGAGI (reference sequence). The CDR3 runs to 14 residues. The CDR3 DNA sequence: TGTGCCAGCAGTTACCAGGGGAGAAACACTGAAGCTTTCTTT. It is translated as CASSYQGRNTEAFF.

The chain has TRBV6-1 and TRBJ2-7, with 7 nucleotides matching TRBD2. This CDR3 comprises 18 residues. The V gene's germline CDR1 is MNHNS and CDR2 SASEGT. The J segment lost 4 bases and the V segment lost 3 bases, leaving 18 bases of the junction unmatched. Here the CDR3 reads CASSEAGTKPLDWYEQYF. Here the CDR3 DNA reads TGTGCCAGCAGTGAGGCCGGGACTAAGCCGCTAGATTGGTACGAGCAGTACTTC.

The CDR3 loop is CASSFHSLGPAYYNEQFF. For the CDR3, the DNA is TGTGCCAGCAGTTTCCATTCCCTTGGACCTGCGTACTACAATGAGCAGTTCTTC. The chain carries TRBV2 and TRBJ2-1, with unresolved D. Germline CDR1 and CDR2: SNHLY and FYNNEI. The CDR3 has 18 amino acids. The ends were cut back, 5 bases at V and 3 bases at J, with 23 bases in the middle.

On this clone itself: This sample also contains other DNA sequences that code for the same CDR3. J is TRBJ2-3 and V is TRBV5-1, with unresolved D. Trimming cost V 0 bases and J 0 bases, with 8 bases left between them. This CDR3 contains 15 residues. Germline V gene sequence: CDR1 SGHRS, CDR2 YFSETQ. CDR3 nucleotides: TGCGCCAGCAGCTTGGGCGGCCCTAGCACAGATACGCAGTATTTT. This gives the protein CASSLGGPSTDTQYF.

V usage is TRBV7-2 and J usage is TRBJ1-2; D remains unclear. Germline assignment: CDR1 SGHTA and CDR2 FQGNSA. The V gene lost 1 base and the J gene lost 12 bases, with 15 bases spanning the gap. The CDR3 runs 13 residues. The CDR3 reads CASSLGLGPTDTF. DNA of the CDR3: TGTGCCAGCAGCTTAGGTCTTGGCCCCACGGACACCTTC.

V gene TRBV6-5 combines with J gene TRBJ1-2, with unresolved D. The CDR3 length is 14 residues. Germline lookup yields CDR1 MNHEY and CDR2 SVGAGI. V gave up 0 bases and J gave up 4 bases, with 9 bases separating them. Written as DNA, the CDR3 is TGTGCCAGCAGTTACTCGACTCTCAGCTATGGCTACACCTTC. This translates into CASSYSTLSYGYTF.

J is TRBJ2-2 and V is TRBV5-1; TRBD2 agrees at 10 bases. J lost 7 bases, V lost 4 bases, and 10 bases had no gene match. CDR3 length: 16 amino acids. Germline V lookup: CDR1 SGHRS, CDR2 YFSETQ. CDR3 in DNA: TGCGCCAGCAGCCCTGTTGCAGCGGGAGGGGTCGGGGAGCTGTTTTTT. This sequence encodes CASSPVAAGGVGELFF.

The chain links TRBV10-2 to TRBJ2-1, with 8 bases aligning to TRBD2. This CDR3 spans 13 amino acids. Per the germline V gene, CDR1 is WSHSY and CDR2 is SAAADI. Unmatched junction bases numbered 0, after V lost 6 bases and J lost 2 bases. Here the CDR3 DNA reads TGCGCCAGCAGACTAGCGGCCTACAATGAGCAGTTCTTC. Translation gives CASRLAAYNEQFF.